One sample yielded the 24 T cell receptor beta chains listed below, sequenced in a study of post-analysis software for immune sequencing data. Broader study findings: Patients had higher frequencies than controls of about five TRBV segments, including TRBV5-6, TRBV5-1 and TRBV20-1.

Prepared libraries of TCR beta cDNA carried unique molecular identifiers. MiXCR, run by TCRdb on the PCR reads, gives a single entry per CDR3 protein. The table lists about 500,000 distinct CDR3 sequences, around 40% of them singletons. No antigen has been identified for these receptors. The sequenced sample was blood. Receptors originate from a girl between 5 and 17 years old with multiple sclerosis.

This clonotype was found a few times. The chain joins TRBV5-1 to TRBJ2-7; 8 bases fit TRBD2. CDR3 length: 14 residues. Trimming at V came to 1 base and at J to 3 bases, leaving 3 bases not matched to a gene. Per germline, CDR1 SGHRS and CDR2 YFSETQ. The CDR3: CASSLTSGDYEQYF. The CDR3 bases are TGCGCCAGCAGCTTGACTAGCGGAGACTACGAGCAGTACTTC.

In DNA, the CDR3 is TGTGCCAGCAGCCCGGGACAGTACTATAATTCACCCCTCCACTTT. Translation: CASSPGQYYNSPLHF. The rearrangement links TRBV7-8 to TRBJ1-6; 7 bases are shared with TRBD1. The CDR3 contains 15 residues. V was clipped by 5 bases and J by 3 bases; unmatched bases: 4. CDR1 and CDR2 (germline): SGHVS, FQNEAQ.

This clonotype was seen a handful of times. The chain employs TRBV4-2 and TRBJ2-1, with 15 bases matching TRBD2. The CDR3 loop spans 19 amino acids. The germline V gene encodes CDR1 LGHNA and CDR2 YNFKEQ. With V trimmed by 2 bases and J by 3 bases, 8 bases remained unmatched. In DNA form, the CDR3 reads TGTGCCAGCAGCCAAAAGGGACTAGCGGGAGGACAGCTCTACAATGAGCAGTTCTTC. This translates into CASSQKGLAGGQLYNEQFF.

The chain employs TRBV7-2 and TRBJ2-5; D uncertain. The length of the CDR3 is 17 residues. Germline assignment: CDR1 SGHTA and CDR2 FQGNSA. V shed 0 bases and J shed 0 bases, with 14 bases lying between them. In nucleotides, the CDR3 is TGTGCCAGCAGCTTAGCGTTGGTAGACCCGTACCAAGAGACCCAGTACTTC. Translated, it gives CASSLALVDPYQETQYF.

This clonotype was picked up a small number of times. The chain is built from TRBV2 and TRBJ2-7, with 8 positions matching TRBD1. This CDR3 is built from 12 residues. The germline CDR1 and CDR2 sequences are SNHLY and FYNNEI. The V and J ends lost 5 bases and 12 bases, in that order; junction bases with no gene match: 9. CDR3: CASSYFPDRAYF. CDR3 bases: TGTGCCAGCAGTTACTTTCCGGACAGGGCGTACTTC.

The rearrangement joins TRBV3-1 to TRBJ2-3, with no clear D. V was clipped by 0 bases and J by 2 bases, with 9 bases between them. Germline V gives CDR1 LGHDT, CDR2 YNNKEL (reference sequence). This CDR3 is built from 15 residues. The CDR3 bases are TGTGCCAGCAGCCAAGAATATGGCTTCACAGATACGCAGTATTTT. Encoded protein: CASSQEYGFTDTQYF.

This clonotype has more than one count but fewer than ten. This chain joins TRBV18 and TRBJ2-3; the D call may be TRBD1 or TRBD2 (6 bases each). The length of the CDR3 is 15 residues. The germline CDR1 and CDR2 sequences are KGHSH and LQKENI. V was shortened by 3 bases and J by 1 base, with 11 bases between the two germline ends. The CDR3 sequence: CASSPRDTGTDTQYF. Written as DNA, the CDR3 is TGTGCCAGCTCACCGCGGGACACCGGCACAGATACGCAGTATTTT.

The gene calls are TRBV4-1 and TRBJ1-2, with no clear D. This CDR3 contains 15 residues. V was pared by 3 bases and J by 0 bases, with 11 bases between. The germline V gene has CDR1 MGHRA and CDR2 YSYEKL. DNA of the CDR3: TGCGCCAGCAGCCAGGACGGACGGACTAACTATGGCTACACCTTC. Amino acid sequence: CASSQDGRTNYGYTF.

The gene calls are TRBV14 and TRBJ2-1; a weak D match, TRBD2 (5 bases). Trimming left V 4 bases short and J 8 bases short, with 18 bases between. The CDR3 is 15 amino acids. CDR1 is SGHDN and CDR2 is FVKESK in the germline V gene. Here the CDR3 reads CASSREGERSDEQFF. Written as DNA, the CDR3 is TGTGCCAGCAGCCGCGAGGGTGAAAGAAGCGATGAGCAGTTCTTC.

The chain couples TRBV27 to TRBJ2-1, with TRBD2 matching over 8 bases. Germline V gives CDR1 MNHEY, CDR2 SMNVEV (reference sequence). The ends lost 2 bases at V and 2 bases at J; junction bases unmatched: 11. The CDR3 spans 18 residues. The CDR3 loop reads CASSLVRRREAPYNEQFF. The CDR3 DNA reads TGTGCCAGCAGTTTAGTGAGGAGGCGGGAGGCCCCCTACAATGAGCAGTTCTTC.

The chain recombines TRBV5-1 with TRBJ2-5; D is unclear. The V gene lost 4 bases and the J gene lost 1 base, with 14 bases spanning the gap. The CDR3 covers 15 residues. Germline V gene sequence: CDR1 SGHRS, CDR2 YFSETQ. CDR3 bases: TGCGCCAGCAGCCTCAGCTTGGGGTCCCAAGAGACCCAGTACTTC. Translation gives CASSLSLGSQETQYF.

The rearrangement joins TRBV10-3 to TRBJ2-1; 9 bases agree with TRBD2. This CDR3 comprises 14 residues. The J segment lost 8 bases and the V segment lost 7 bases, leaving 9 bases of the junction unmatched. Germline-derived CDR1 and CDR2 are ENHRY and SYGVKD. The CDR3 bases are TGTGCCATCACGAACGGCGGGAGGGCGTATGAGCAGTTCTTC. This codes for CAITNGGRAYEQFF.

This clonotype was counted once. The chain employs TRBV2 and TRBJ1-2, with D maybe TRBD1 (5 bases). The V end lost 7 bases, the J end lost 6 bases, and 9 bases lay between the germline ends. The germline gives CDR1 SNHLY, CDR2 FYNNEI. This CDR3 region has 11 residues. The DNA for the CDR3 is TGTGCCAGCACTTGGGGGAATGGCTACACCTTC. It is translated as CASTWGNGYTF.

The rearrangement joins TRBV5-1 to TRBJ1-1; perhaps TRBD1 as D (5 bases). The germline V gene has CDR1 SGHRS and CDR2 YFSETQ. The ends were cut back, 2 bases at V and 4 bases at J, with 12 bases in the middle. This CDR3 comprises 14 residues. CDR3 sequence reads: CASSLTGRTTEAFF. The CDR3 nucleotides are TGCGCCAGCAGCTTAACGGGGCGGACCACTGAAGCTTTCTTT.

The chain carries TRBV20-1 and TRBJ1-1, with D possibly being TRBD1 (6 bases). Germline loops: CDR1 DFQATT, CDR2 SNEGSKA (reference sequence). This CDR3 comprises 12 residues. With 3 bases removed from V and 7 bases from J, the gap between germline ends came to 12 bases. The CDR3: CSARGQTLEAFF. CDR3 DNA: TGCAGTGCTAGGGGACAAACCCTTGAAGCTTTCTTT.

This clonotype was picked up a small number of times. V usage is TRBV29-1 and J usage is TRBJ1-1; D gene uncertain. V gave up 4 bases and J gave up 1 base, with 7 bases separating them. CDR3 length equals 12 residues. The germline gives CDR1 SQVTM, CDR2 ANQGSEA. CDR3 loop: CSVGLSNTEAFF. For the CDR3, the DNA is TGCAGCGTTGGACTGTCGAACACTGAAGCTTTCTTT.

The gene calls are TRBV7-9 and TRBJ1-6, with 8 bases identical to TRBD1. J gave up 8 bases and V 0 bases, and 12 bases lay outside the gene matches. The CDR3 consists of 18 residues. Looked up from germline, CDR1 is SEHNR and CDR2 is FQNEAQ (reference sequence). The DNA of the CDR3 is TGTGCCAGCAGCTTAGCGACGGGCAGGGGGCGCGGAGATTCACCCCTCCACTTT. The encoded protein is CASSLATGRGRGDSPLHF.

The chain uses TRBV28 and TRBJ2-2; 16 bases are a match to TRBD2. CDR1 and CDR2 (germline): MDHEN, SYDVKM. The CDR3 totals 20 residues. Trimming at V came to 5 bases and at J to 4 bases, leaving 13 bases not matched to a gene. DNA for the CDR3: TGTGCCAGCAGTCTCGGGACTAGCGGGAGGGCCCCTCGGAGCACCGGGGAGCTGTTTTTT. It is translated as CASSLGTSGRAPRSTGELFF.

This chain connects TRBV9 to TRBJ2-1; the D gene is possibly TRBD2 (6 bases). The CDR3 is made up of 17 amino acids. The V gene's germline CDR1 is SGDLS and CDR2 YYNGEE. The V end was cut by 2 bases, the J end by 5 bases, with 20 bases between. The CDR3 coding sequence is TGTGCCAGCAGCGTGACCTACCGGGAGACACCCCACAATGAGCAGTTCTTC. It yields the protein CASSVTYRETPHNEQFF.

This rearrangement joins TRBV29-1 to TRBJ2-3; 8 bases map to TRBD2. CDR1 is SQVTM and CDR2 is ANQGSEA in the germline V gene. J was trimmed by 3 bases and V by 6 bases; bases with no gene match: 5. The CDR3 covers 13 residues. CDR3 bases: TGCAGCGTGACTAGCGTTGGTACAGATACGCAGTATTTT. Translated: CSVTSVGTDTQYF.

The chain carries TRBV7-9 and TRBJ2-3, with no clear D. Trimming left V 4 bases short and J 3 bases short, with 11 bases between. The CDR3 length is 14 residues. Germline CDR1 reads SEHNR; CDR2 reads FQNEAQ (reference sequence). The CDR3 loop is CASSSTTQTDTQYF. In DNA form, the CDR3 reads TGTGCCAGCAGCTCGACAACGCAAACAGATACGCAGTATTTT.

The chain joins TRBV7-2 to TRBJ1-2; a possible D gene is TRBD1 (5 bases). V lost 3 bases and J 4 bases, leaving 15 bases between the germline ends. The CDR3 is made up of 15 amino acids. Looked up from germline, CDR1 is SGHTA and CDR2 is FQGNSA. CDR3 sequence (DNA): TGTGCCAGCAGCTTCCCGGGCCCGGGGGGCTATGGCTACACCTTC. Amino acids: CASSFPGPGGYGYTF.

This clonotype was counted a few times. The V gene is TRBV20-1, the J gene TRBJ1-4; tentative D call: TRBD1 (6 bases). The germline V gene encodes CDR1 DFQATT and CDR2 SNEGSKA (reference sequence). This CDR3 is built from 15 residues. The ends were cut back, 6 bases at V and 7 bases at J, with 21 bases in the middle. CDR3 in DNA: TGCAGTGCCTATCTTGGGGGGGGGCTAGGTGAAAAACTGTTTTTT. Residues: CSAYLGGGLGEKLFF.

V gene TRBV5-1 combines with J gene TRBJ2-1, with TRBD1 matching 7 bases. Losses at the gene ends were 4 bases for V and 9 bases for J; bases not matched to a gene: 13. CDR1 SGHRS and CDR2 YFSETQ come from the germline V gene. This CDR3 region has 15 residues. CDR3 region: CASSKGAWDSSEQFF. CDR3 sequence (DNA): TGCGCCAGCAGCAAGGGGGCATGGGACAGTAGTGAGCAGTTCTTC.